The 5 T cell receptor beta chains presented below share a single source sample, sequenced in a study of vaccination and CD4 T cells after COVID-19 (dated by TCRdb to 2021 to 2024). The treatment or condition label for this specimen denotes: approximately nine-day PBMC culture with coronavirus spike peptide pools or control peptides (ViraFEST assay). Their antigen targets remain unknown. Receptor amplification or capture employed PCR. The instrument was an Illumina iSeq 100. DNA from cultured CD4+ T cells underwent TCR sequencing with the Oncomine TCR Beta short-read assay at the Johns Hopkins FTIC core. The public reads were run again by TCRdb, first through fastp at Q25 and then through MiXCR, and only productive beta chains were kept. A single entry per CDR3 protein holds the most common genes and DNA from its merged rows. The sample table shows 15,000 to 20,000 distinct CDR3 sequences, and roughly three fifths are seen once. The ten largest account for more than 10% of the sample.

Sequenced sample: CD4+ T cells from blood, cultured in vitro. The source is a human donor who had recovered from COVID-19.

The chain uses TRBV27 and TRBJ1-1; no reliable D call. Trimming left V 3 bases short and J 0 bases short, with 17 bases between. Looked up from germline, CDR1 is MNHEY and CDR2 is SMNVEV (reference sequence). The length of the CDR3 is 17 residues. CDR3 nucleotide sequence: TGTGCCAGCAGTTTGGAGAGCCTTCATCTAATGAACACTGAAGCTTTCTTT. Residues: CASSLESLHLMNTEAFF.

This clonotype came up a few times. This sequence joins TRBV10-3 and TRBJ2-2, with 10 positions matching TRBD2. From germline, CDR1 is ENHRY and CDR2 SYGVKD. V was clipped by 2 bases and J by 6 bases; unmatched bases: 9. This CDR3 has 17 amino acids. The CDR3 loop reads CAISEIKRGGLAGELFF. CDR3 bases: TGTGCCATCAGTGAGATCAAGCGGGGGGGACTGGCCGGGGAGCTGTTTTTT.

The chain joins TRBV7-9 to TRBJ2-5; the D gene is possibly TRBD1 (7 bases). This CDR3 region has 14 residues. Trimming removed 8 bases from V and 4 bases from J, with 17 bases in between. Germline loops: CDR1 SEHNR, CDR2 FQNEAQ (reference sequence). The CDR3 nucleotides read TGTGCCAGCGGCCCGAATCAGGGGGGAGAGACCCAGTACTTC. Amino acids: CASGPNQGGETQYF.

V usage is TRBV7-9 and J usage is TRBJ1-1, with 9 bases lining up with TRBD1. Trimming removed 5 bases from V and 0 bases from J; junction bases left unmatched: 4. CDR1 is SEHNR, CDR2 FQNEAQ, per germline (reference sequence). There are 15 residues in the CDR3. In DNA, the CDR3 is TGTGCCAGCAGCATCACAGGGGGCTTGAACACTGAAGCTTTCTTT. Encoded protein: CASSITGGLNTEAFF.

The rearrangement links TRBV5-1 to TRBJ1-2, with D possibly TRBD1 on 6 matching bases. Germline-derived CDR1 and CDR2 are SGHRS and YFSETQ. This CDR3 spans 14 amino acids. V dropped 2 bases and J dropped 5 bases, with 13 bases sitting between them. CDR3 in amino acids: CASSLSEGGYGYTF. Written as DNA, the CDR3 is TGCGCCAGCAGCTTATCGGAAGGGGGGTATGGCTACACCTTC.